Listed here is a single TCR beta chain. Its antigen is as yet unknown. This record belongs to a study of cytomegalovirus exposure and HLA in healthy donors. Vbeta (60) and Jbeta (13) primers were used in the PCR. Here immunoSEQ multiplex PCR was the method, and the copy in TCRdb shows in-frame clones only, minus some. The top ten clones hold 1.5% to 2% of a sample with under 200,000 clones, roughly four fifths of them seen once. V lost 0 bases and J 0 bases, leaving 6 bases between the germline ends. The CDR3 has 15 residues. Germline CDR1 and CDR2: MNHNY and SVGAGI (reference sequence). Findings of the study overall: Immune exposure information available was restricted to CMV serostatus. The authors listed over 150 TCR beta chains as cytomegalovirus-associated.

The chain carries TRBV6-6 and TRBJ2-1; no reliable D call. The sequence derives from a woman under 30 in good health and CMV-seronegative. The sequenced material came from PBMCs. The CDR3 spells CASSYSSDSYNEQFF. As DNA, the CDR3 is TGTGCCAGCAGTTACTCGTCAGACTCCTACAATGAGCAGTTCTTC.